The sequence of this TCR beta chain was determined in a study of persistence of HIV-infected CD4 T cells. The immunoSEQ assay was version 4, run in survey mode. The protocol was immunoSEQ multiplex PCR, while the TCRdb copy is restricted to in-frame clones and leaves out a portion. The top ten clones hold less than 3% of a sample with 50,000 or so clones, around 75% of them seen once. A single count supports this clone. What it binds is not known. The germline V gene encodes CDR1 SGHVS and CDR2 FQNEAQ. V lost 1 base and J 5 bases, leaving 11 bases between the germline ends. The CDR3 is 14 amino acids. Lysates of CMV-infected fibroblasts at approximately 9.4 ug/mL stimulated these cells. Sorted nonresponding memory CD4+ T cells were CD40L-negative, CD69-negative, CD45RO-high.

V usage is TRBV7-8 and J usage is TRBJ1-1; perhaps TRBD1 as D (5 bases). The input for sequencing was CD4+ T cells sorted from PBMCs after approximately 19-hour stimulation, taken from a patient who received antiretroviral therapy. The TCR sequence derives from an adult man with HIV who was CMV-seropositive. This chain's CDR3 is CASSLGGARTEAFF. The CDR3 nucleotides read TGTGCCAGCAGCTTAGGAGGGGCAAGGACTGAAGCTTTCTTT.